The clone carrying this T cell receptor beta chain has ten or more counts. Its antigen is unidentified. The junction shows a germline mismatch at one end, possibly a read error. Germline V gene data show CDR1 as SGHRS and CDR2 as YFSETQ. The length of the CDR3 is 12 residues. This sample was taken from a study of blood T cells in healthy people across ages. Notes on the study in general: Diversity was higher, and naive CD4+ cells more numerous, in long-lived donors than in aged donors. A roughly linear age-dependent decrease characterized TCR beta diversity per million T cells.

With a J-beta primer mix and a sample-barcoded 5' primer, a second PCR ran about 7 to 11 cycles. TCRdb analysed the 5' RACE reads with MiXCR anew, one entry per CDR3 protein. The data contain about 760,000 distinct CDR3 sequences, around 50% of them singletons. Per-sample yields of isolated PBMCs were at least 6 million. Sequencing was carried out using blood. The chain has TRBV5-1 and TRBJ2-5; D ambiguous. This TCR was sampled from a middle-aged man in good health. The CDR3 bases are TGTGCCAGCAGCTTAGTCCAAGAGACCCAGTACTTC. Translating gives CASSLVQETQYF.